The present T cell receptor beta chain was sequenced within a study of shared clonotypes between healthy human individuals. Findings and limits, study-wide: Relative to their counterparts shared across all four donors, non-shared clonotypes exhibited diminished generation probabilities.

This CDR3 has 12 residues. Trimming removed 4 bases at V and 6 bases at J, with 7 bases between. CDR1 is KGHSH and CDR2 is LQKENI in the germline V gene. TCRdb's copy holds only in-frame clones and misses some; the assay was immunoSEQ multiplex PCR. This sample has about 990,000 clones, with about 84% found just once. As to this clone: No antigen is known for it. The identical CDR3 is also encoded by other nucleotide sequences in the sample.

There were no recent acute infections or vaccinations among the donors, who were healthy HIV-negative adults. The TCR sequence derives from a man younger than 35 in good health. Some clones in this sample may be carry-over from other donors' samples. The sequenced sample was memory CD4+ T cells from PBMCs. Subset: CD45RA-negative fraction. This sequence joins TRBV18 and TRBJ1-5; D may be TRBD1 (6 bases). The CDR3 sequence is CASSQGGQPQHF. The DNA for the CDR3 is TGTGCCAGCTCACAAGGGGGTCAGCCCCAGCATTTT.